A selection of T cell receptor beta chains follows, all from one sample in a study of T cells in Graves' hyperthyroidism and ophthalmopathy. TCRdb passed the multiplex PCR reads through MiXCR, listing each CDR3 protein once. The sample contains under 450,000 distinct CDR3 sequences, about 18% of which appear only once. The source material was blood. The receptors stem from a woman aged 25 to 45 with Graves' hyperthyroidism that later progressed to Graves' ophthalmopathy. CDR3s include the opening cysteine and the closing phenylalanine or tryptophan. The order of the fields is CDR3 length, V gene, J gene, clone size, D gene, CDR3 protein, CDR3 DNA. D genes are given only for firm matches. Clone size is stated in some rows and not others, as once, few, many or a class when expanded.

length: 17; V: TRBV28; J: TRBJ1-2; size: -; D: -; CDR3: CASSPSRGVWTNYGYTF; DNA: TGTGCCAGCAGTCCCTCAAGGGGGGTATGGACTAACTATGGCTACACCTTC
length: 14; V: TRBV11-2; J: TRBJ2-7; size: many; D: -; CDR3: CASSSNSLGYEQYF; DNA: TGTGCCAGCAGCTCCAACAGTTTAGGCTACGAGCAGTACTTC
length: 13; V: TRBV7-2; J: TRBJ1-6; size: few; D: -; CDR3: CASSSVTHSPLHF; DNA: TGTGCCAGCAGTTCGGTGACACATTCACCCCTCCACTTT
length: 16; V: TRBV28; J: TRBJ2-3; size: many; D: -; CDR3: CASSLSGEASTDTQYF; DNA: TGTGCCAGCAGTTTAAGCGGTGAGGCGAGCACAGATACGCAGTATTTT
length: 11; V: TRBV30; J: TRBJ1-1; size: many; D: -; CDR3: CAWSPRDEAFF; DNA: TGTGCCTGGAGCCCGCGAGATGAAGCTTTCTTT
length: 14; V: TRBV27; J: TRBJ1-5; size: many; D: -; CDR3: CASGQGYSNQPQHF; DNA: TGTGCCAGCGGGCAGGGGTATAGCAATCAGCCCCAGCATTTT
length: 16; V: TRBV28; J: TRBJ2-1; size: many; D: TRBD1; CDR3: CASTLDRDRLYNEQFF; DNA: TGTGCCAGCACCTTGGACCGGGACAGGCTCTACAATGAGCAGTTCTTC
length: 16; V: TRBV2; J: TRBJ1-2; size: many; D: TRBD1; CDR3: CASRPGQGAIGYGYTF; DNA: TGTGCCAGCAGACCGGGACAGGGGGCTATCGGCTATGGCTACACCTTC
length: 14; V: TRBV7-6; J: TRBJ1-1; size: -; D: -; CDR3: CASSLDVMNTEAFF; DNA: TGTGCCAGCAGCTTAGACGTAATGAACACTGAAGCTTTCTTT
length: 17; V: TRBV3-1; J: TRBJ2-1; size: many; D: -; CDR3: CASSRSTAGTFYNEQFF; DNA: TGTGCCAGCAGCCGCTCAACCGCGGGAACTTTTTACAATGAGCAGTTCTTC
length: 15; V: TRBV27; J: TRBJ1-2; size: many; D: -; CDR3: CASRTAKRTDRGYTF; DNA: TGTGCCAGCAGAACCGCAAAAAGGACAGATCGAGGCTACACCTTC